This is a list of T cell receptor beta chains from one sample in a study of blood T cell repertoires in COVID-19. The protocol was immunoSEQ multiplex PCR, while the TCRdb copy is restricted to in-frame clones and leaves out a portion. The table shows 330,000 or so clones, with under 95% occurring only once. The sample comprised PBMCs or T cells enriched from blood (not recorded which). These TCRs come from a woman aged 25 to 45 who had recovered from COVID-19. CDR3s include the opening cysteine and the closing phenylalanine or tryptophan. A D gene is named only where the DNA matches it firmly. The size entry is marked missing in some rows and otherwise reads once, few, many or a size class.

V gene,D gene,J gene,clone size,CDR3 DNA,CDR3 protein
TRBV11-2,.,TRBJ2-2,.,TGTGCCAGCAGCTTAGGCGGGAACACCGGGGAGCTGTTTTTT,CASSLGGNTGELFF
TRBV7-3,TRBD2,TRBJ2-5,.,TGTGCCAGCAGCTTAGCGGGGGGTTTCCAAGAGACCCAGTACTTC,CASSLAGGFQETQYF
TRBV7-2,.,TRBJ2-7,.,TGTGCCAGCAGCAGACCCAAATCGGCAACAGCTTACGAGCAGTACTTC,CASSRPKSATAYEQYF
TRBV30,TRBD1,TRBJ1-6,.,TGTGCCTGGAGTCTCACAGGGGAAACACCCCTCCACTTT,CAWSLTGETPLHF
TRBV28,TRBD2,TRBJ2-7,.,TGTGCCAGCAGTTTCCCCGGGACTAGCGGGCTCGGTGCCTACGAGCAGTACTTC,CASSFPGTSGLGAYEQYF
TRBV10-3,.,TRBJ1-1,.,TGTGCCATCAGCCAGGGCTCGGAAGCTTTCTTT,CAISQGSEAFF
TRBV12-3/TRBV12-4,.,TRBJ1-3,.,TGTGCCAGCAGTTCCCCCCAAAACACCATATATTTT,CASSSPQNTIYF
TRBV27,.,TRBJ1-2,.,TGTGCCAGCAGTTTGGGGAGGGGCTATGGCTACACCTTC,CASSLGRGYGYTF
TRBV5-4,.,TRBJ2-7,.,TGTGCCAGCAGCTTCGAGAGGGCCCACTCCTACGAGCAGTACTTC,CASSFERAHSYEQYF
TRBV10-3,TRBD1,TRBJ1-1,.,TGTGCCATCAGTGAGCCGGGACAGGGCGGCACTGAAGCTTTCTTT,CAISEPGQGGTEAFF
TRBV18,TRBD2,TRBJ2-7,.,TGTGCCAGCTCACCGGGACTAGCGTCTTCCTACGAGCAGTACTTC,CASSPGLASSYEQYF
TRBV10-2,TRBD2,TRBJ2-1,few,TGCGCCAGCAGAGGGGACGGACTAGCGGGAGAGGAAGAGCAGTTCTTC,CASRGDGLAGEEEQFF
TRBV10-3,.,TRBJ1-6,.,TGTGCCATCAGTGGACAGCTTAATTCACCCCTCCACTTT,CAISGQLNSPLHF
TRBV3-1/TRBV3-2,.,TRBJ2-7,once,TGTGCCAGCAGCCAAGGGACGGGGGACTCCTACGAGCAGTACTTC,CASSQGTGDSYEQYF
TRBV28,TRBD2,TRBJ2-7,.,TGTGCCAGCAGTTCTAGCGGGAGAGGGTACGAGCAGTACTTC,CASSSSGRGYEQYF
TRBV4-1,.,TRBJ2-1,.,TGCGCCAGCAGCCAAGGCGGGCTAGCCCCGAGTCTGTTCTTC,CASSQGGLAPSLFF
TRBV21-1,.,TRBJ2-7,.,TGTGCCAGCAGCCCTACCTACGAGCAGTACTTC,CASSPTYEQYF
TRBV4-1,.,TRBJ2-1,once,TGCGCCAGCAGCCAAGATGCTAGCGTTCGTGAGCAGTTCTTC,CASSQDASVREQFF
TRBV27,TRBD2,TRBJ2-6,.,TGTGCCTCACAAGCGGGGTTCAGCTCTGGGGCCAACGTCCTGACTTTC,CASQAGFSSGANVLTF
TRBV7-7,TRBD2,TRBJ2-3,.,TGTGCTAGCAGCCATAGCAGCGGGGGGGACACAGATACGCAGTATTTT,CASSHSSGGDTDTQYF
TRBV6-2/TRBV6-3,.,TRBJ2-3,once,TGTGCCAGCAGACCTTTCCTCACAGATACGCAGTATTTT,CASRPFLTDTQYF
TRBV18,TRBD2,TRBJ2-1,.,TGTGCCAGCTCACCAAGGCTAGCGGACAATGAGCAGTTCTTC,CASSPRLADNEQFF
TRBV7-2,.,TRBJ1-5,.,TGTGCCAGCAGCTCAGTTTGGGGGGTGACCCAGCATTTT,CASSSVWGVTQHF
TRBV30,.,TRBJ2-5,few,TGTGCCTGGAGTACAGCAGGGATGAAGACCCAGTACTTC,CAWSTAGMKTQYF
TRBV30,.,TRBJ2-7,.,TGTGCCTGGAGCGACCAGGGTCCTGACGAGCAGTACTTC,CAWSDQGPDEQYF
TRBV9,.,TRBJ1-2,.,TGTGCCAGCAGCGTAGACGAGTGGGGAGGGAACAACTATGGCTACACCTTC,CASSVDEWGGNNYGYTF
TRBV11-2,TRBD1,TRBJ2-1,.,TGTGCCAGCAGCCGGGACAGGGCTAACAATGAGCAGTTCTTC,CASSRDRANNEQFF
TRBV28,.,TRBJ1-4,.,TGTGCCAGCAGTCCCAAACCTAGTGTACCTAATGAAAAACTGTTTTTT,CASSPKPSVPNEKLFF
TRBV4-3,TRBD2,TRBJ2-7,.,TGCGCCAGCAGCCAATCCGGGACTAGCGGAACCTACGAGCAGTACTTC,CASSQSGTSGTYEQYF
TRBV7-2,TRBD2,TRBJ2-3,.,TGTGCCAGCAGCCCAGCGCTCCTAGCGGAGGGAGATACGCAGTATTTT,CASSPALLAEGDTQYF
TRBV10-1,.,TRBJ1-3,few,TGCGCCAGCAGCGACGCGCGGTTGGGTACTGGAAACACCATATATTTT,CASSDARLGTGNTIYF
TRBV6-5,TRBD2,TRBJ2-3,.,TGTGCCAGCAGTTACACGGGACTAGTAGTGAATACGCAGTATTTT,CASSYTGLVVNTQYF
TRBV3-1/TRBV3-2,TRBD2,TRBJ2-5,.,TGTGCCAGCGGGGGTAGCGGGGGAGAGACCCAGTACTTC,CASGGSGGETQYF
TRBV19,TRBD1,TRBJ1-6,.,TGTGCCAGTAGTACCTTGACAGGGGGTGATTCACCCCTCCACTTT,CASSTLTGGDSPLHF
TRBV27,TRBD1,TRBJ1-4,.,TGTGCCAGCAGAGAGGGACAGCTAAATGAAAAACTGTTTTTT,CASREGQLNEKLFF
TRBV6-4,TRBD2,TRBJ2-1,.,TGTGCCAGCAGTGAGATAGCGGGAGTTGAGCAGTTCTTC,CASSEIAGVEQFF
TRBV11-3,.,TRBJ1-1,.,TGTGCCAGCAGCTTATTACAGGGGAACACTGAAGCTTTCTTT,CASSLLQGNTEAFF